This T cell receptor (beta chain) originates from a study of T cell changes during pregnancy in multiple sclerosis. The protocol was immunoSEQ multiplex PCR, while the TCRdb copy is restricted to in-frame clones and leaves out a portion. The sample has 40,000 to 45,000 clones; less than 95% are singletons. V shed 6 bases and J 5 bases; nucleotides not matched to a gene: 10. Germline V gene sequence: CDR1 MDHEN, CDR2 SYDVKM. CDR3 length: 14 amino acids. This receptor was identified in a female donor with multiple sclerosis, enrolled in a pregnancy study. The specimen was CD4+ T cells from peripheral blood mononuclear cells, collected in the third trimester of pregnancy. This sequence joins TRBV28 and TRBJ2-7; TRBD1 matches 7 bases. The CDR3 is CASSSGTVVDEQYF. CDR3 DNA: TGTGCCAGCAGCTCCGGGACAGTGGTCGACGAGCAGTACTTC.